This T cell receptor (beta chain) was observed in a study of blood T cells in healthy people across ages. The study, taken as a whole, reports: The recorded TCR beta diversity per million T cells decreased in a roughly linear manner with age. Diversity figures derived from one million T cells were judged to underestimate the true value. The unsorted PBMCs prevented any conclusive comparison of naive versus antigen-experienced cells.

On this clonotype itself: The antigen is not known.

Primers used in a second PCR of roughly 6 to 11 cycles were a sample-barcoded 5' primer and a J-beta primer mix. The authors tagged each cDNA molecule using a template-switch adaptor with 12 random nucleotides. TCRdb re-analysed the 5' RACE reads in MiXCR, keeping a single row per CDR3 protein. Among some 1.5 million distinct CDR3 sequences listed, 40% to 45% were seen once. The V segment lost 7 bases and the J segment 11 bases; nucleotides outside the gene matches: 13. The CDR3 is 13 residues long. Sequenced sample: blood. This TCR derives from a woman aged 18 to 35 in good health. This chain links TRBV12-3 or TRBV12-4 with TRBJ2-5; 7 bases agree with TRBD1. The CDR3 loop is CASTQGEFGEQYF. The DNA for the CDR3 is TGTGCCAGCACCCAGGGGGAATTCGGGGAGCAGTACTTC.